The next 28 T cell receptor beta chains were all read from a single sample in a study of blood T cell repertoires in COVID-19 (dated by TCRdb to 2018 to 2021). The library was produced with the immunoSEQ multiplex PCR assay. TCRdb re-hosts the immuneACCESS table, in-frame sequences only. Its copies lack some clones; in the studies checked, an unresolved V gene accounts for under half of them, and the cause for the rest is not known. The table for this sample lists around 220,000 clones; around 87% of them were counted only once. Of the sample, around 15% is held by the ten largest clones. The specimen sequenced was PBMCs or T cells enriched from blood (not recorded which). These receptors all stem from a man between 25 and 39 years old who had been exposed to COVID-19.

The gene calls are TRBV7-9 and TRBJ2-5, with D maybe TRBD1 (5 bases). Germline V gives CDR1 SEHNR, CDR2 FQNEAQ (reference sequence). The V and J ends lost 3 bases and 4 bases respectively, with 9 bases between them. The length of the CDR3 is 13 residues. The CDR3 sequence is CASSFPGIETQYF. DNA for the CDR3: TGTGCCAGCAGCTTCCCAGGGATAGAGACCCAGTACTTC.

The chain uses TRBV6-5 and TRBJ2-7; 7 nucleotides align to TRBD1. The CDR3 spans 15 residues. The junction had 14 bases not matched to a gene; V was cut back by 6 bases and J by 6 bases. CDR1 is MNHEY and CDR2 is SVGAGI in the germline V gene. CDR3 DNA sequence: TGTGCCAGCAGACCCACCGACAGGGCAGGAAGCGAGCAGTACTTC. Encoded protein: CASRPTDRAGSEQYF.

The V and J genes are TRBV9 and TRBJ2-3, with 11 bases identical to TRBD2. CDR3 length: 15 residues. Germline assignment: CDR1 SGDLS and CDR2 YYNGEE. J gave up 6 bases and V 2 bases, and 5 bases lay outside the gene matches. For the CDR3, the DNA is TGTGCCAGCAGCGTTAGCGGGGGGGCCTGGGATACGCAGTATTTT. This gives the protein CASSVSGGAWDTQYF.

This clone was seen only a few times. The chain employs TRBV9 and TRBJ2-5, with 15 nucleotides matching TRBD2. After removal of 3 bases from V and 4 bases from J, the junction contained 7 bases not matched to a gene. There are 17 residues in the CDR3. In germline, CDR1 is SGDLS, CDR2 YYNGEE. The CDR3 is CASSAGLAGGQRETQYF. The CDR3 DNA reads TGTGCCAGCAGCGCCGGACTAGCGGGGGGGCAGAGAGAGACCCAGTACTTC.

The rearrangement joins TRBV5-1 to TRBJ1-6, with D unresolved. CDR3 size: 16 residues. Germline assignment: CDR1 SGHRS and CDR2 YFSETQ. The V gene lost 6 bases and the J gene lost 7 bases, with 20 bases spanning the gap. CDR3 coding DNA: TGCGCCAGCACCCAAGGAGGATCGTCAGCCAATTCACCCCTCCACTTT. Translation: CASTQGGSSANSPLHF. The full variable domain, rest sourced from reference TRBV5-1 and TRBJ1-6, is KAGVTQTPRYLIKTRGQQVTLSCSPISGHRSVSWYQQTPGQGLQFLFEYFSETQRNKGNFPGRFSGRQFSNSRSEMNVSTLELGDSALYLCASTQGGSSANSPLHFGNGTRLTVT.

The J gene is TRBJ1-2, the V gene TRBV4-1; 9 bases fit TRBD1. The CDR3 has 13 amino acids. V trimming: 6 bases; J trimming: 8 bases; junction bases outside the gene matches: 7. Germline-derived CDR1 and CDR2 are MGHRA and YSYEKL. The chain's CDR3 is CASRSTGGGGYTF. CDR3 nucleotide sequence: TGCGCCAGCAGGTCCACAGGGGGCGGGGGCTACACCTTC.

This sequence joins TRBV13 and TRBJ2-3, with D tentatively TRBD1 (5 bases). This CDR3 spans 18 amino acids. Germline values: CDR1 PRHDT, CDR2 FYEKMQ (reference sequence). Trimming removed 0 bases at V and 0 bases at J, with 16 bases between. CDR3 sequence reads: CASSLGGHQPRSTDTQYF. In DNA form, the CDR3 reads TGTGCCAGCAGCTTAGGAGGACACCAGCCCCGTAGCACAGATACGCAGTATTTT.

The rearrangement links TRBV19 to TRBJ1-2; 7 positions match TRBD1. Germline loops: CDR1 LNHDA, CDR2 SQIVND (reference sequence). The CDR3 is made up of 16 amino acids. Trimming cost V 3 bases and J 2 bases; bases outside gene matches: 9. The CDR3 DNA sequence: TGTGCCAGTAGTATCTCCCCGACAGGGTCGAACTATGGCTACACCTTC. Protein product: CASSISPTGSNYGYTF.

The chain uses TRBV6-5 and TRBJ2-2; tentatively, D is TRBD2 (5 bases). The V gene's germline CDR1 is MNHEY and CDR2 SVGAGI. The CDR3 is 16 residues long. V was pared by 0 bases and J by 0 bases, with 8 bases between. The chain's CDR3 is CASSYSSGSNTGELFF. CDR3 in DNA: TGTGCCAGCAGTTACTCCAGCGGCTCGAACACCGGGGAGCTGTTTTTT.

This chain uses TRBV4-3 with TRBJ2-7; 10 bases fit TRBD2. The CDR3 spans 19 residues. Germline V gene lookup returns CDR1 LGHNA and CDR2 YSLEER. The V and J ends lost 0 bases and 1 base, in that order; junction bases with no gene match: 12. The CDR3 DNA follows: TGCGCCAGCAGCCAAGATCGGTCTAGCGGGGGTGACAGGTCCTACGAGCAGTACTTC. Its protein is CASSQDRSSGGDRSYEQYF.

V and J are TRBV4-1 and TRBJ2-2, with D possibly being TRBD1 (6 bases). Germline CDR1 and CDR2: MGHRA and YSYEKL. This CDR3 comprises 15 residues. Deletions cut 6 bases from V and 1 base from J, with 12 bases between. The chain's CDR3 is CASSQGLGNTGELFF. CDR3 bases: TGCGCCAGCAGTCAGGGGCTGGGGAACACCGGGGAGCTGTTTTTT.

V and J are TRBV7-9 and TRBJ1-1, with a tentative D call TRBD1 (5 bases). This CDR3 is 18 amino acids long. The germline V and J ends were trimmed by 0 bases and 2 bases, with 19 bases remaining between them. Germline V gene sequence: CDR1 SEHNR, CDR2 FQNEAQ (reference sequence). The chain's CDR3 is CASSLALRVTQSNTEAFF. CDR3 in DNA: TGTGCCAGCAGCTTAGCTCTCAGGGTTACCCAATCCAACACTGAAGCTTTCTTT.

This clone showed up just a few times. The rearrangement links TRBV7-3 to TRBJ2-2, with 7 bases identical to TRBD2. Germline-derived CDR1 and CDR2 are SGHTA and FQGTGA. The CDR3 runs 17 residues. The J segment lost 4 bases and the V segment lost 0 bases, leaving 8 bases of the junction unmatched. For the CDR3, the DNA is TGTGCCAGCAGCTTAACGGCTAGCGGCCGACTCACCGGGGAGCTGTTTTTT. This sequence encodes CASSLTASGRLTGELFF.

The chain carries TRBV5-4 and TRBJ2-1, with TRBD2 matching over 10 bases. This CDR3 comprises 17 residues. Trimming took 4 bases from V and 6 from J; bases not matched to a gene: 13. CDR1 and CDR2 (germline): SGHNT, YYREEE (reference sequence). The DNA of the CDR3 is TGTGCCAGCAGCCTGAATGGTGGAGCGGGGGGGGCCAATGAGCAGTTCTTC. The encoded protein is CASSLNGGAGGANEQFF.

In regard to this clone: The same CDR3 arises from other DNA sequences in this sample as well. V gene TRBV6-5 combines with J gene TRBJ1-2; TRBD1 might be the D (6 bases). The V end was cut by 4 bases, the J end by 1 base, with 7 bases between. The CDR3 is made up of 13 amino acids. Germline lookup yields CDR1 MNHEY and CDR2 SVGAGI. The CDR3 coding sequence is TGTGCCAGCAGTTTGGACAGTAACTATGGCTACACCTTC. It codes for CASSLDSNYGYTF.

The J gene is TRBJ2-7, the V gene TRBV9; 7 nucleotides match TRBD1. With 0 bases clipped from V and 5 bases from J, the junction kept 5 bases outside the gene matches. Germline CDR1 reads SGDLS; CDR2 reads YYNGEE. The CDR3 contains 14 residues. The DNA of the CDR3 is TGTGCCAGCAGCGTAGGGGACAGAACAGACGAGCAGTACTTC. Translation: CASSVGDRTDEQYF. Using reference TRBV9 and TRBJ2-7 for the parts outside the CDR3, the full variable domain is DSGVTQTPKHLITATGQRVTLRCSPRSGDLSVYWYQQSLDQGLQFLIQYYNGEERAKGNILERFSAQQFPDLHSELNLSSLELGDSALYFCASSVGDRTDEQYFGPGTRLTVT.

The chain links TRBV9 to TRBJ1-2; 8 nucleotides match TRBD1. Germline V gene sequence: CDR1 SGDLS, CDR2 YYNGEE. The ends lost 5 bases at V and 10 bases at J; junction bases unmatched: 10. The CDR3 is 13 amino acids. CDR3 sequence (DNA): TGTGCCAGCAGGATGACAGGGGTTGGGGACTACACCTTC. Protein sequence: CASRMTGVGDYTF. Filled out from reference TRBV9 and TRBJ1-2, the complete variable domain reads DSGVTQTPKHLITATGQRVTLRCSPRSGDLSVYWYQQSLDQGLQFLIQYYNGEERAKGNILERFSAQQFPDLHSELNLSSLELGDSALYFCASRMTGVGDYTFGSGTRLTVV.

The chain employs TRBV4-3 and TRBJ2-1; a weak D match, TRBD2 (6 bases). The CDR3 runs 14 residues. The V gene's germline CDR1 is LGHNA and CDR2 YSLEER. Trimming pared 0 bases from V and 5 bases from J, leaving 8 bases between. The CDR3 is CASSQDSGDNEQFF. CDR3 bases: TGCGCCAGCAGCCAAGATTCGGGGGACAATGAGCAGTTCTTC.

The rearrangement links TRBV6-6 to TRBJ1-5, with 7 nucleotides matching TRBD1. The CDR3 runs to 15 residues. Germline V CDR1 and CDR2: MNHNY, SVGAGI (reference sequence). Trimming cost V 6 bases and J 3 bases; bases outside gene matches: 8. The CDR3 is CASRPDRINNQPQHF. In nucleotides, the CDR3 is TGTGCCAGCAGACCGGACAGGATTAACAATCAGCCCCAGCATTTT.

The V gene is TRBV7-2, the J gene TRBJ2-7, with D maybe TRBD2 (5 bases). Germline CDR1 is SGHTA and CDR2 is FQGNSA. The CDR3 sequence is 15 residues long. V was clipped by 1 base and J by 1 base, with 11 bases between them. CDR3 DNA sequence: TGTGCCAGCAGCTTAGTCCGAAGAGGGTCCTACGAGCAGTACTTC. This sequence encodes CASSLVRRGSYEQYF.

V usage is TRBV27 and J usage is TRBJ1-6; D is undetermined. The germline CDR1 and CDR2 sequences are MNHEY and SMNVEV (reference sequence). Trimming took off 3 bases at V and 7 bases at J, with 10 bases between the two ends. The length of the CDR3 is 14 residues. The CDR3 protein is CASSLENRNSPLHF. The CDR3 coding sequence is TGTGCCAGCAGTTTGGAGAACCGGAATTCACCCCTCCACTTT.

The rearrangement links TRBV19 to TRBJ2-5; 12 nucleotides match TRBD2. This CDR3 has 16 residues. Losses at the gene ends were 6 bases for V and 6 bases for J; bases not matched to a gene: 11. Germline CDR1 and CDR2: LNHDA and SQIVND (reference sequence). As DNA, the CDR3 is TGTGCCAGTAGCAACCCCCTAGCGGGGGGGCTGAAGACCCAGTACTTC. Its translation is CASSNPLAGGLKTQYF.

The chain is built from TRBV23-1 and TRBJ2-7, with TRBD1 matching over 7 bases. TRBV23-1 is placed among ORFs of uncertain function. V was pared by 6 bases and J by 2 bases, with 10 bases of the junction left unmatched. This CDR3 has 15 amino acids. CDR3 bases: TGCGCCAGCAGCCCCGGGACAGTGATCCCCTACGAGCAGTACTTC. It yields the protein CASSPGTVIPYEQYF.

Here the CDR3 DNA reads TGTGCCAGCAGCCGCTCGGAGGTTTGGAACACTGAAGCTTTCTTT. As protein: CASSRSEVWNTEAFF. This chain uses TRBV4-2 with TRBJ1-1; D is unclear. From germline, CDR1 is LGHNA and CDR2 YNFKEQ. This CDR3 is 15 amino acids long. V was trimmed by 4 bases and J by 1 base, leaving 13 bases between them.

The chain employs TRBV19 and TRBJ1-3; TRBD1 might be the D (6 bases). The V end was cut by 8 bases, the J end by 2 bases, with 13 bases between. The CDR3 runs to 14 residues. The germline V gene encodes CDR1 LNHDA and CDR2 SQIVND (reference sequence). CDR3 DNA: TGTGCCAGTCAACTTGCAGGGGCTGGAAACACCATATATTTT. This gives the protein CASQLAGAGNTIYF. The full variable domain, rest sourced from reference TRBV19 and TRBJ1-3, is DGGITQSPKYLFRKEGQNVTLSCEQNLNHDAMYWYRQDPGQGLRLIYYSQIVNDFQKGDIAEGYSVSREKKESFPLTVTSAQKNPTAFYLCASQLAGAGNTIYFGEGSWLTVV.

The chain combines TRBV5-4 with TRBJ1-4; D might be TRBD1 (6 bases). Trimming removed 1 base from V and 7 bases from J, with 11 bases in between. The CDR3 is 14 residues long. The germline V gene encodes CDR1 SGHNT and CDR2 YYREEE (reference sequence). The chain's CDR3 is CASSLRGTGEKLFF. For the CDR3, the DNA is TGTGCCAGCAGCTTGAGGGGGACCGGTGAAAAACTGTTTTTT.

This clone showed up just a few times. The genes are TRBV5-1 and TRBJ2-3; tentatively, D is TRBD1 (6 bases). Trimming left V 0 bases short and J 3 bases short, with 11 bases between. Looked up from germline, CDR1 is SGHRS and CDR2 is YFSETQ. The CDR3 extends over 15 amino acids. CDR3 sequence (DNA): TGCGCCAGCAGCTTGGACGGCAGGGGTACAGATACGCAGTATTTT. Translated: CASSLDGRGTDTQYF.

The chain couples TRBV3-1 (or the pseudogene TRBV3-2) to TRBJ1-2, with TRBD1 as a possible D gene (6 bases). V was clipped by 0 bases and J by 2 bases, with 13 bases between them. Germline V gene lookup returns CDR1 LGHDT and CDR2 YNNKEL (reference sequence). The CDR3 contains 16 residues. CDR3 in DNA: TGTGCCAGCAGCCAAGATCTCAGGGGCTGGAACTATGGCTACACCTTC. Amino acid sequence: CASSQDLRGWNYGYTF.